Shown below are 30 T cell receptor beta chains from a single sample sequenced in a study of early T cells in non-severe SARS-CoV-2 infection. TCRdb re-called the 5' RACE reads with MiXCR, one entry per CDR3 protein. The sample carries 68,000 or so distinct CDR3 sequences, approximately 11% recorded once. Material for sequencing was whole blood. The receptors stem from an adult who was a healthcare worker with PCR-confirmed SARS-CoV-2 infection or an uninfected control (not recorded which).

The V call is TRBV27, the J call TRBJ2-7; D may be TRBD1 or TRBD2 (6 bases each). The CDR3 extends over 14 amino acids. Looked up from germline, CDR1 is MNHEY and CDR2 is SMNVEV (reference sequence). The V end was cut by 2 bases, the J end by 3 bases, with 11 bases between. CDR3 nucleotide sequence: TGTGCCAGCAGTTTAGCGGGACAAAACTACGAGCAGTACTTC. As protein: CASSLAGQNYEQYF.

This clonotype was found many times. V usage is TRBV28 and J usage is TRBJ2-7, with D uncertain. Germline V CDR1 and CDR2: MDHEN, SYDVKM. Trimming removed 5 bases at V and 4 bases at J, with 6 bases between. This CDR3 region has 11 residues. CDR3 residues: CASSKRYEQYF. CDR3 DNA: TGTGCCAGCAGTAAGAGATACGAGCAGTACTTC.

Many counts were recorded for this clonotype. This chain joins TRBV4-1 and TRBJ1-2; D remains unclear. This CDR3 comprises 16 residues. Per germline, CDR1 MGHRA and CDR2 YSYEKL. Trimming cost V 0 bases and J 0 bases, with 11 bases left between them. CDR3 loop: CASSQDWAVPNYGYTF. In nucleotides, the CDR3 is TGCGCCAGCAGCCAAGACTGGGCCGTTCCTAACTATGGCTACACCTTC.

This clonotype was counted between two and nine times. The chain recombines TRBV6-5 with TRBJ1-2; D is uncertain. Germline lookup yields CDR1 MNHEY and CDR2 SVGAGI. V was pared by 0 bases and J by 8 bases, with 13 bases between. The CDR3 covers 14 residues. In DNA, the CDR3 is TGTGCCAGCAGTTACTCGTTCTACGAAGGCGGCTACACCTTC. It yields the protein CASSYSFYEGGYTF.

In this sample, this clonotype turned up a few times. DNA for the CDR3: TGTGCCAGCAGCCGAGGGGGCGGGAGCTCAGGGGAGCTGTTTTTT. Translating it yields CASSRGGGSSGELFF. The rearrangement links TRBV7-6 to TRBJ2-2; D may correspond to TRBD1 or TRBD2 (7 bases each). The germline CDR1 and CDR2 sequences are SGHVS and FNYEAQ. Trimming pared 5 bases from V and 8 bases from J, leaving 18 bases between. The CDR3 contains 15 residues.

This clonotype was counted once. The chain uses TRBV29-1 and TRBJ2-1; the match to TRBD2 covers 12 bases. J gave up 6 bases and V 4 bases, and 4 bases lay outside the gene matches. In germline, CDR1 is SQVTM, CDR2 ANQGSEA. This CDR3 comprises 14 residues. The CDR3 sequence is CSVGGLAGINEQFF. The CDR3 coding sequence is TGCAGCGTTGGCGGACTAGCGGGAATCAATGAGCAGTTCTTC.

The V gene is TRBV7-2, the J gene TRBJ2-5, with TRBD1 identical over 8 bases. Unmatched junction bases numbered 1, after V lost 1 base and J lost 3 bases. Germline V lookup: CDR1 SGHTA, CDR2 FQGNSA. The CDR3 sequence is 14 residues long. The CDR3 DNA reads TGTGCCAGCAGCTTAGGGACAGGGAAAGAGACCCAGTACTTC. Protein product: CASSLGTGKETQYF.

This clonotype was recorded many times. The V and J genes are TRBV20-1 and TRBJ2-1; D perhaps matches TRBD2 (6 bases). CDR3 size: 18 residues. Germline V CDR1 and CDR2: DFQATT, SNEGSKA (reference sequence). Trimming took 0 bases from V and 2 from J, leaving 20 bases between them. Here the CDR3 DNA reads TGCAGTGCTAGAGATCCGGGTACTGTAGCGGACCCCTACAATGAGCAGTTCTTC. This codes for CSARDPGTVADPYNEQFF.

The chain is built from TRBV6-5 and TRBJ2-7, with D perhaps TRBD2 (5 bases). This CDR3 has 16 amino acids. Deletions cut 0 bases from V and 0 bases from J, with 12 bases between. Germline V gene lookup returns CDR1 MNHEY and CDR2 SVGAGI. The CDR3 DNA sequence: TGTGCCAGCAGTTACTCTGTTAGCGTACTCTCCTACGAGCAGTACTTC. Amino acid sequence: CASSYSVSVLSYEQYF.

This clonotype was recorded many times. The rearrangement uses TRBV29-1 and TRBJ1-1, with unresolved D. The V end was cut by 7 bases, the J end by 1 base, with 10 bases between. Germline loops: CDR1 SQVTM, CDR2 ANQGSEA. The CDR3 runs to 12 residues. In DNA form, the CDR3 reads TGCAGCGCCCTTACAGAGAACACTGAAGCTTTCTTT. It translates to CSALTENTEAFF.

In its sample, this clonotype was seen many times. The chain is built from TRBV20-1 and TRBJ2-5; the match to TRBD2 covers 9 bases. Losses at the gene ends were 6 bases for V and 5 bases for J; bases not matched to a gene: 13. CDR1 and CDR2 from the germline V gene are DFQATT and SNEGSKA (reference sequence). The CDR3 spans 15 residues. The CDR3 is CSAPRGAGGLETQYF. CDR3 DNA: TGCAGTGCCCCCCGGGGTGCGGGAGGGCTGGAGACCCAGTACTTC.

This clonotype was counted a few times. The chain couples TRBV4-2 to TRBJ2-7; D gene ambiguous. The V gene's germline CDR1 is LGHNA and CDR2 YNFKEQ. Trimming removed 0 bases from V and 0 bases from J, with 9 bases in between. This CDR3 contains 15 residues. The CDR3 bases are TGTGCCAGCAGCCAAGATATCTCCTCCTCCTACGAGCAGTACTTC. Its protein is CASSQDISSSYEQYF.

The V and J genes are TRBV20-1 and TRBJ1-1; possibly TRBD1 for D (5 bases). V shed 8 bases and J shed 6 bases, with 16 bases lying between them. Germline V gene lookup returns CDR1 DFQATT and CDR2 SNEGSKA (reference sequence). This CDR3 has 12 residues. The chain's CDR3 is CSTKGPAPEAFF. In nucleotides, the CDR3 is TGCAGTACAAAGGGACCTGCCCCTGAAGCTTTCTTT.

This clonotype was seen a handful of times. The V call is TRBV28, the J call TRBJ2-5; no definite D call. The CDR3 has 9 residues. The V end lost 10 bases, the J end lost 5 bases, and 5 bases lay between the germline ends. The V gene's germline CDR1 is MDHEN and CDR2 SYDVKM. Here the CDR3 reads CAILETQYF. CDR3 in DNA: TGTGCCATCCTCGAGACCCAGTACTTC.

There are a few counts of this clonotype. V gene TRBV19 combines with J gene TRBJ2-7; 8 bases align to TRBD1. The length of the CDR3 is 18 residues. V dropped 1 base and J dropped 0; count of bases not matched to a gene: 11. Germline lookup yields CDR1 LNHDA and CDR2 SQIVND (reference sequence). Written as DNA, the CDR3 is TGTGCCAGTAGTATAGGTCTGCCCGGGACAGGTACCTCCTACGAGCAGTACTTC. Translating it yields CASSIGLPGTGTSYEQYF.

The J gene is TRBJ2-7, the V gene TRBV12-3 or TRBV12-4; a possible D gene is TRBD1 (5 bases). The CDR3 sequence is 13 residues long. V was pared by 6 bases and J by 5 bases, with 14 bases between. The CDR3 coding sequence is TGTGCCAGCAGCTTCCTTAGGGGCCACGAGCAGTACTTC. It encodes CASSFLRGHEQYF.

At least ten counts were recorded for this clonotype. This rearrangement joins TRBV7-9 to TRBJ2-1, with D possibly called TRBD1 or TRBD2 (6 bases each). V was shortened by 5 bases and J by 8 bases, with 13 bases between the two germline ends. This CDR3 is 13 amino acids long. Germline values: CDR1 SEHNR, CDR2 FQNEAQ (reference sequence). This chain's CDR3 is CASSAQGGYEQFF. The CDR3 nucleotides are TGTGCCAGCAGCGCACAAGGGGGGTATGAGCAGTTCTTC. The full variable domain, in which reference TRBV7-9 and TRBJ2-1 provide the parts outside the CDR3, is DTGVSQNPRHKITKRGQNVTFRCDPISEHNRLYWYRQTLGQGPEFLTYFQNEAQLEKSRLLSDRFSAERPKGSFSTLEIQRTEQGDSAMYLCASSAQGGYEQFFGPGTRLTVL.

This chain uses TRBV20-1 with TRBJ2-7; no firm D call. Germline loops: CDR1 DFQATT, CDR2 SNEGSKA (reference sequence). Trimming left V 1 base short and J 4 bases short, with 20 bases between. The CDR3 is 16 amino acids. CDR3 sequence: CSARVLPGPQVYEQYF. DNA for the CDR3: TGCAGTGCTAGAGTCCTTCCAGGACCCCAGGTATACGAGCAGTACTTC.

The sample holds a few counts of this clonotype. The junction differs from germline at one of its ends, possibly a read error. The chain's CDR3 is CASSQGDGLEF. CDR3 sequence (DNA): TGTGCCAGCAGCCAAGGTGACGGGTTAGAATTC. The chain links TRBV3-1 to TRBJ2-7; no firm D call. This CDR3 contains 11 residues. Germline V gives CDR1 LGHDT, CDR2 YNNKEL (reference sequence).

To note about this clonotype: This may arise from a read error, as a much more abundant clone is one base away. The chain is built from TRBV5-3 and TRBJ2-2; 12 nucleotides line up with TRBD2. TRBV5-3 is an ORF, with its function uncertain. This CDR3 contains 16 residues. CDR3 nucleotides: TGTGCCAGAAGCTCGACGAAACTAGCGGGAGGCGGGGAGCCGTTTTTT. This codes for CARSSTKLAGGGEPFF.

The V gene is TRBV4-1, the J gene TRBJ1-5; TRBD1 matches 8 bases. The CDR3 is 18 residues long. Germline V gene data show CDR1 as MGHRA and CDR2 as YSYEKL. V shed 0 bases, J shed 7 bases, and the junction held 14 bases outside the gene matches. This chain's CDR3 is CASSQDEAGGASSQPQHF. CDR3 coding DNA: TGCGCCAGCAGCCAAGATGAGGCAGGGGGCGCAAGTAGCCAGCCCCAGCATTTT.

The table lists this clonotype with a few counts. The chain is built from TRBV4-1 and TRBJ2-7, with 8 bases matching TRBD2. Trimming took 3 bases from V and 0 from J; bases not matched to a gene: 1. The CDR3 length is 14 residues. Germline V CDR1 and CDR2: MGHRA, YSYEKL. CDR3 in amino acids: CASSQGTSSYEQYF. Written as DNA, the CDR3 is TGCGCCAGCAGCCAGGGGACTAGCTCCTACGAGCAGTACTTC.

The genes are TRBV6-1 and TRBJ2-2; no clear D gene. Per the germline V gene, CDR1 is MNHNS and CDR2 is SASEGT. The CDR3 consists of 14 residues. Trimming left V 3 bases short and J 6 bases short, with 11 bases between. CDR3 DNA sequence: TGTGCCAGCAGTGAGGAATTGATTCCCGGGGAGCTGTTTTTT. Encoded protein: CASSEELIPGELFF.

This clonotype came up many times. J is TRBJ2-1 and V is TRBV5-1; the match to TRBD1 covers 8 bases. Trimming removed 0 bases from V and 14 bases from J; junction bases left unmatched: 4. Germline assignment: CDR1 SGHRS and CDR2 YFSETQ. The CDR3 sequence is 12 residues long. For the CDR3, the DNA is TGCGCCAGCAGCTTGGCAGGGGGCGCGGAGTTCTTC. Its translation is CASSLAGGAEFF.

CDR3 sequence reads: CASSELRGETQYF. DNA for the CDR3: TGTGCCAGCAGTGAATTAAGGGGAGAGACCCAGTACTTC. The gene calls are TRBV25-1 and TRBJ2-5, with D maybe TRBD1 (5 bases). The CDR3 is made up of 13 amino acids. V shed 1 base and J shed 4 bases, with 7 bases lying between them. The germline gives CDR1 MGHDK, CDR2 SYGVNS.

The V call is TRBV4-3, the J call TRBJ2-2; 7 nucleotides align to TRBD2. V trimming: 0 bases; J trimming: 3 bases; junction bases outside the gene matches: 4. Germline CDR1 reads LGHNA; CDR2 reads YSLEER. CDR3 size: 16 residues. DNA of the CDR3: TGCGCCAGCAGCCAAGATCTAGCGGTATACACCGGGGAGCTGTTTTTT. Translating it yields CASSQDLAVYTGELFF.

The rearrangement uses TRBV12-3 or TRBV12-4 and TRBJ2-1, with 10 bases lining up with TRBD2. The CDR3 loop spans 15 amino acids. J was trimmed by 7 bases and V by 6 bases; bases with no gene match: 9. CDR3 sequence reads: CASRIGTSALNEQFF. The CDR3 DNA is TGTGCCAGCAGGATTGGGACTAGCGCTTTGAATGAGCAGTTCTTC.

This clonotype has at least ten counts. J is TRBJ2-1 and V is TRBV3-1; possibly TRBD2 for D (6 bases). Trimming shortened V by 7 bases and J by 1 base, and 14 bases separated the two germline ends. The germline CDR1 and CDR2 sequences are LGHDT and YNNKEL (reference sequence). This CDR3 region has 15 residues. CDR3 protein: CASTHSGTSYNEQFF. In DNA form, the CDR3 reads TGTGCCAGCACCCACTCCGGGACTTCCTACAATGAGCAGTTCTTC.

The CDR3 nucleotides are TGTGCCACCCTAGACTGGAACACCGGGGAGCTGTTTTTT. Translation: CATLDWNTGELFF. The chain combines TRBV19 with TRBJ2-2, with unresolved D. Germline CDR1 is LNHDA and CDR2 is SQIVND (reference sequence). CDR3 length: 13 amino acids. V lost 10 bases and J lost 1, with 10 bases in between.

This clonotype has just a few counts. The CDR3 protein is CSARKGLADYGYTF. Written as DNA, the CDR3 is TGCAGTGCTAGAAAGGGGTTAGCGGACTATGGCTACACCTTC. The J gene is TRBJ1-2, the V gene TRBV20-1; D perhaps matches TRBD1 (5 bases). Between the trimmed V and J ends, which lost 2 bases and 3 bases, there was a span of 13 bases. CDR3 length: 14 amino acids. Germline assignment: CDR1 DFQATT and CDR2 SNEGSKA (reference sequence).